The 15 T cell receptor beta chains in this list originate from one sample, sequenced in a study of cytomegalovirus exposure and HLA in healthy donors (dated by TCRdb to about 2017). Library construction relied on the immunoSEQ multiplex PCR assay. A mixture of 60 forward primers for TCR Vbeta segments and 13 reverse primers for TCR Jbeta segments was used in the multiplex PCR. TCRdb holds this immuneACCESS table with in-frame rearrangements only. Some clones are missing; in checked studies, unresolved V genes explain under half, and the rest has no known cause. The sample profile shows around 100,000 clones; 70% to 90% of them were found once. Around 2.6% of the sample is taken by the ten largest. The sequencing input was PBMCs. The receptors come from a man aged 40-49 years in good health and CMV-seronegative.

This chain links TRBV29-1 with TRBJ2-5, with D perhaps matching TRBD1 (6 bases). V was pared by 7 bases and J by 4 bases, with 16 bases between. Germline CDR1 is SQVTM and CDR2 is ANQGSEA. This CDR3 is 13 amino acids long. The DNA for the CDR3 is TGCAGCGGCGCTACAGGGAATGCAGAGACCCAGTACTTC. It codes for CSGATGNAETQYF.

The chain is built from TRBV9 and TRBJ2-1, with D perhaps matching TRBD1 (6 bases). The CDR3 length is 14 residues. Trimming removed 0 bases at V and 10 bases at J, with 14 bases between. Germline CDR1 reads SGDLS; CDR2 reads YYNGEE. The CDR3: CASSVVTGHTEQFF. As DNA, the CDR3 is TGTGCCAGCAGCGTAGTTACGGGACACACCGAGCAGTTCTTC.

By share, this clone ranks as medium-sized. The genes are TRBV5-6 and TRBJ2-7, with D possibly matching TRBD1 (6 bases). CDR1 SGHDT and CDR2 YYEEEE come from the germline V gene. Trimming pared 3 bases from V and 4 bases from J, leaving 11 bases between. This CDR3 region has 13 residues. CDR3 DNA: TGTGCCAGCAGCTCGACAGGCAGATACGAGCAGTACTTC. As protein: CASSSTGRYEQYF.

V and J are TRBV4-1 and TRBJ1-5, with a weak D call TRBD1 (5 bases). The CDR3 runs to 14 residues. Germline lookup yields CDR1 MGHRA and CDR2 YSYEKL. With 3 bases removed from V and 6 bases from J, the gap between germline ends came to 12 bases. CDR3 region: CASSQLVGAQPQHF. CDR3 DNA sequence: TGCGCCAGCAGCCAGTTGGTAGGGGCTCAGCCCCAGCATTTT.

V and J are TRBV9 and TRBJ2-1; 8 bases line up with TRBD1. This CDR3 region has 15 residues. From germline, CDR1 is SGDLS and CDR2 YYNGEE. V was clipped by 4 bases and J by 6 bases; unmatched bases: 9. The CDR3 DNA sequence: TGTGCCAGCAGCATTCGGACAGGGCGGGTCAATGAGCAGTTCTTC. It yields the protein CASSIRTGRVNEQFF.

The genes are TRBV9 and TRBJ2-1; 8 bases fit TRBD1. CDR1 is SGDLS, CDR2 YYNGEE, per germline. The CDR3 has 16 amino acids. Trimming cost V 2 bases and J 1 base; bases outside gene matches: 5. CDR3 protein: CASSVQGAWSYNEQFF. The CDR3 region has the DNA TGTGCCAGCAGCGTGCAGGGGGCATGGTCCTACAATGAGCAGTTCTTC. The complete variable domain, with remaining parts taken from reference TRBV9 and TRBJ2-1, reads DSGVTQTPKHLITATGQRVTLRCSPRSGDLSVYWYQQSLDQGLQFLIQYYNGEERAKGNILERFSAQQFPDLHSELNLSSLELGDSALYFCASSVQGAWSYNEQFFGPGTRLTVL.

This clone was seen a few times. The chain employs TRBV4-3 and TRBJ2-7, with D perhaps matching TRBD2 (6 bases). Trimming took off 1 base at V and 5 bases at J, with 12 bases between the two ends. The CDR3 spans 14 residues. Germline CDR1 reads LGHNA; CDR2 reads YSLEER. The CDR3 DNA reads as TGCGCCAGCAGCCAAGGTCGGGAGACGAACGAGCAGTACTTC. It is translated as CASSQGRETNEQYF.

The chain links TRBV7-2 to TRBJ2-3; the match to TRBD2 covers 7 bases. V lost 6 bases to trimming and J lost 0 bases; unmatched junction nucleotides: 3. This CDR3 is 14 amino acids long. Germline V gives CDR1 SGHTA, CDR2 FQGNSA. This chain's CDR3 is CASSWGGSTDTQYF. The CDR3 region has the DNA TGTGCCAGCAGTTGGGGGGGAAGCACAGATACGCAGTATTTT. The full variable domain, with the rest looked up from reference TRBV7-2 and TRBJ2-3, is GAGVSQSPSNKVTEKGKDVELRCDPISGHTALYWYRQSLGQGLEFLIYFQGNSAPDKSGLPSDRFSAERTGGSVSTLTIQRTQQEDSAVYLCASSWGGSTDTQYFGPGTRLTVL.

This clone was recorded only once. The rearrangement uses TRBV19 and TRBJ2-7; 10 nucleotides align to TRBD1. This CDR3 spans 15 amino acids. Germline assignment: CDR1 LNHDA and CDR2 SQIVND (reference sequence). The ends lost 5 bases at V and 3 bases at J; junction bases unmatched: 7. CDR3: CASSGGTGVLYEQYF. The CDR3, as DNA: TGTGCCAGTAGTGGAGGGACAGGGGTTCTCTACGAGCAGTACTTC.

V usage is TRBV5-6 and J usage is TRBJ1-1, with TRBD1 matching 7 bases. With 1 base clipped from V and 5 bases from J, the junction kept 8 bases outside the gene matches. The CDR3 has 15 residues. Germline V lookup: CDR1 SGHDT, CDR2 YYEEEE. Written as DNA, the CDR3 is TGTGCCAGCAGCTTGATGCAGGGGGTTTGGACTGAAGCTTTCTTT. It codes for CASSLMQGVWTEAFF.

This clone was observed a few times. J is TRBJ2-3 and V is TRBV18, with TRBD2 as a possible D gene (5 bases). This CDR3 spans 14 amino acids. The V and J ends lost 4 bases and 2 bases respectively, with 10 bases between them. CDR1 KGHSH and CDR2 LQKENI come from the germline V gene. The CDR3 DNA is TGTGCCAGCTCACGGTCGGGGTACACAGATACGCAGTATTTT. It codes for CASSRSGYTDTQYF.

This chain connects TRBV11-2 to TRBJ1-6, with unresolved D. This CDR3 spans 13 amino acids. V was trimmed by 5 bases and J by 7 bases, leaving 9 bases between them. Per germline, CDR1 SGHAT and CDR2 FQNNGV. The CDR3, as DNA: TGTGCCAGCAGCGACGGGAGGAATTCACCCCTCCACTTT. Amino acid sequence: CASSDGRNSPLHF.

This chain links TRBV29-1 with TRBJ1-1; D perhaps matches TRBD1 (5 bases). Germline CDR1 and CDR2: SQVTM and ANQGSEA. Deletions cut 7 bases from V and 1 base from J, with 7 bases between. The CDR3 has 11 amino acids. CDR3 sequence (DNA): TGCAGCGGGGGGGAGAACACTGAAGCTTTCTTT. Protein product: CSGGENTEAFF.

This rearrangement joins TRBV7-3 to TRBJ2-2, with TRBD2 identical over 10 bases. V trimming: 3 bases; J trimming: 4 bases; junction bases outside the gene matches: 2. The CDR3 covers 15 residues. Looked up from germline, CDR1 is SGHTA and CDR2 is FQGTGA. The CDR3 nucleotides read TGTGCCAGCAGCTTGAGCGGGGGGGTCACCGGGGAGCTGTTTTTT. Translating gives CASSLSGGVTGELFF.

This chain uses TRBV7-9 with TRBJ1-2, with D perhaps TRBD1 (6 bases). This CDR3 is built from 14 residues. Germline-derived CDR1 and CDR2 are SEHNR and FQNEAQ (reference sequence). V was pared by 5 bases and J by 7 bases, with 17 bases between. In DNA, the CDR3 is TGTGCCAGCAGCCCCTCCGGGGGGGCAGGTGGCTACACCTTC. It translates to CASSPSGGAGGYTF. Filled out from reference TRBV7-9 and TRBJ1-2, the complete variable domain reads DTGVSQNPRHKITKRGQNVTFRCDPISEHNRLYWYRQTLGQGPEFLTYFQNEAQLEKSRLLSDRFSAERPKGSFSTLEIQRTEQGDSAMYLCASSPSGGAGGYTFGSGTRLTVV.